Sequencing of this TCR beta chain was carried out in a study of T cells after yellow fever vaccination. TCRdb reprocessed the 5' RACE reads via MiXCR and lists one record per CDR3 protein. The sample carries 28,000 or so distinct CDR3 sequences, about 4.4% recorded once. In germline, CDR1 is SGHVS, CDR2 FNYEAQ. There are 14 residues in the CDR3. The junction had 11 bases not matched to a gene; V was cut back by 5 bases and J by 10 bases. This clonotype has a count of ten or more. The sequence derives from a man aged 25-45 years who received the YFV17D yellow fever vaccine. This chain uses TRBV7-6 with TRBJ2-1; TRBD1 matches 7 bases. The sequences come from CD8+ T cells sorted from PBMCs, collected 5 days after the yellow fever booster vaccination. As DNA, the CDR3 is TGTGCCAGCAGCGACGGACAGGAAGGCGGCGAGCAGTTCTTC. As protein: CASSDGQEGGEQFF.